This is a list of T cell receptor beta chains from one sample in a study of T cells in Graves' hyperthyroidism and ophthalmopathy. TCRdb fed the multiplex PCR reads into MiXCR, producing one record per CDR3 protein. The sample has under 350,000 distinct CDR3 sequences, 17% seen once. The sample consisted of blood. The receptors originated from a woman in her fifties or sixties with Graves' ophthalmopathy. Both conserved end residues are part of each CDR3. Fields, in order: clone size, D gene, V gene, J gene, CDR3 length, CDR3 protein, CDR3 DNA. The D gene is left open where the match is weak. Some rows have no size entry. The others give once, few or many, or a class for an expanded clone.

many,TRBD2,TRBV11-1,TRBJ2-2,14,CASSQAGANGELFF,TGTGCCAGCAGCCAAGCGGGAGCCAACGGGGAGCTGTTTTTT
-,TRBD1,TRBV4-3,TRBJ1-4,14,CASSHTTGGEKLFF,TGCGCCAGCAGCCACACTACAGGGGGGGAAAAACTGTTTTTT
few,-,TRBV7-8,TRBJ2-2,15,CASSFPRRNTGELFF,TGTGCCAGCAGCTTCCCGAGGCGGAACACCGGGGAGCTGTTTTTT
many,-,TRBV7-2,TRBJ1-3,17,CASSLVGGWSSGNTIYF,TGTGCCAGCAGCTTAGTTGGCGGATGGAGCTCTGGAAACACCATATATTTT
many,-,TRBV13,TRBJ2-7,14,CASSGTLRGYEQYF,TGTGCCAGCAGCGGGACGCTCAGGGGCTACGAGCAGTACTTC
many,TRBD1,TRBV10-3,TRBJ2-5,13,CAIRGQGQETQYF,TGTGCCATCAGGGGACAGGGGCAAGAGACCCAGTACTTC
many,-,TRBV20-1,TRBJ2-2,16,CSAEDRGHLDTGELFF,TGCAGTGCCGAAGACCGGGGCCATTTGGACACCGGGGAGCTGTTTTTT
many,-,TRBV7-2,TRBJ2-7,12,CASSLVQYEQYF,TGTGCCAGCAGCTTAGTCCAGTACGAGCAGTACTTC
many,-,TRBV7-3,TRBJ1-1,15,CASSFSVLQGTEAFF,TGTGCCAGCAGCTTCTCCGTCCTTCAGGGCACTGAAGCTTTCTTT
few,TRBD2,TRBV7-6,TRBJ2-3,18,CASSLGSGREMAADTQYF,TGTGCCAGCAGCTTAGGCAGTGGGAGGGAGATGGCCGCAGATACGCAGTATTTT
-,-,TRBV9,TRBJ1-1,17,CASSASGGQPINTEAFF,TGTGCCAGCAGCGCGAGTGGGGGGCAACCCATCAACACTGAAGCTTTCTTT
many,-,TRBV29-1,TRBJ1-5,12,CSVMTENQPQHF,TGCAGCGTAATGACGGAAAATCAGCCCCAGCATTTT
few,-,TRBV5-1,TRBJ2-5,13,CASSMQGLETQYF,TGCGCCAGCAGCATGCAGGGATTGGAGACCCAGTACTTC
once,TRBD2,TRBV27,TRBJ2-7,15,CASTSLAGGFYEQYF,TGTGCCAGCACCTCACTAGCGGGAGGGTTCTACGAGCAGTACTTC
many,TRBD1,TRBV27,TRBJ2-3,16,CASSFAGTGFGDTQYF,TGTGCCAGCAGTTTCGCCGGGACAGGGTTTGGAGATACGCAGTATTTT
-,TRBD2,TRBV20-1,TRBJ2-5,18,CSANPALSLAGGGETQYF,TGCAGTGCTAACCCCGCCCTGTCTTTAGCGGGAGGGGGAGAGACCCAGTACTTC
few,-,TRBV29-1,TRBJ1-2,8,CSETGYTF,TGCAGCGAGACGGGCTACACCTTC
many,-,TRBV28,TRBJ1-2,15,CASSYLGRRNYGYTF,TGTGCCAGCAGTTATTTGGGGCGTCGAAACTATGGCTACACCTTC
once,-,TRBV2,TRBJ2-1,14,CASSVSKALVEQFF,TGTGCCAGCAGTGTTTCAAAGGCGCTGGTTGAGCAGTTCTTC
-,TRBD2,TRBV30,TRBJ2-2,14,CAWMGGVGTGELFF,TGTGCCTGGATGGGGGGGGTGGGCACCGGGGAGCTGTTTTTT
once,TRBD2,TRBV7-9,TRBJ2-1,13,CASNSGRSNEQFF,TGCGCCAGTAATAGCGGGCGTTCCAATGAGCAGTTCTTC
-,-,TRBV5-4,TRBJ1-2,15,CASSLVGNAPYGYTF,TGTGCCAGCAGCTTGGTAGGAAACGCACCCTATGGCTACACCTTC
-,-,TRBV5-1,TRBJ2-2,14,CASSLFSQTGELFF,TGCGCCAGCAGCTTGTTTAGTCAGACCGGGGAGCTGTTTTTT
many,TRBD1,TRBV7-2,TRBJ1-2,14,CASSLARGQYGYTF,TGTGCCAGCAGCTTAGCCAGGGGGCAGTATGGCTACACCTTC
-,TRBD2,TRBV28,TRBJ2-7,14,CASRTSGSPYEQYF,TGTGCCAGCAGGACTAGCGGGAGTCCCTACGAGCAGTACTTC
many,-,TRBV5-1,TRBJ2-1,14,CASSLVSGVNEQFF,TGCGCCAGCAGCTTGGTTTCGGGAGTTAATGAGCAGTTCTTC
many,-,TRBV7-2,TRBJ2-1,14,CASSLASVFNEQFF,TGTGCCAGCAGCTTAGCTTCGGTGTTCAATGAGCAGTTCTTC
many,-,TRBV20-1,TRBJ2-1,13,CSALADSYNEQFF,TGCAGTGCCCTAGCGGACAGCTACAATGAGCAGTTCTTC
-,-,TRBV20-1,TRBJ2-5,13,CSARSGTQETQYF,TGCAGTGCTAGGTCGGGTACCCAAGAGACCCAGTACTTC
many,TRBD1,TRBV4-2,TRBJ2-7,16,CASSPQGQGSSYEQYF,TGTGCCAGCAGCCCTCAGGGACAGGGGAGCTCCTACGAGCAGTACTTC
-,-,TRBV27,TRBJ1-1,13,CASRATRGTEAFF,TGTGCCAGCAGAGCAACCAGGGGCACTGAAGCTTTCTTT
many,-,TRBV7-2,TRBJ1-5,14,CASSRRQVNQPQHF,TGTGCCAGCAGCCGAAGACAGGTAAATCAGCCCCAGCATTTT
few,-,TRBV5-5,TRBJ2-3,13,CASSLAGGKAQYF,TGTGCCAGCAGCTTGGCGGGCGGTAAAGCGCAGTATTTT
many,-,TRBV7-2,TRBJ2-2,17,CASSEGRALKGTGELFF,TGTGCCAGCAGCGAAGGCCGTGCGTTGAAAGGCACCGGGGAGCTGTTTTTT
-,-,TRBV4-3,TRBJ2-4,15,CASSQDPGLKGIQYF,TGCGCCAGCAGTCAGGATCCGGGCCTAAAAGGAATTCAGTACTTC
-,-,TRBV12-3/TRBV12-4,TRBJ1-6,14,CASSSGDNNSPLHF,TGTGCCAGCAGCTCGGGGGATAATAATTCACCCCTCCACTTT
many,-,TRBV18,TRBJ2-7,14,CASSPGRNPYEQYF,TGTGCCAGCTCACCTGGACGAAACCCCTACGAGCAGTACTTC
many,TRBD2,TRBV7-9,TRBJ2-7,15,CASSLRGGGPYEQYF,TGTGCCAGCAGCTTACGGGGGGGGGGGCCCTACGAGCAGTACTTC
many,-,TRBV20-1,TRBJ1-2,14,CSASARRDFYGYTF,TGCAGTGCTTCAGCCCGCCGGGATTTCTATGGCTACACCTTC
-,TRBD1,TRBV7-9,TRBJ2-1,12,CAGGQGTNEQFF,TGTGCCGGTGGACAGGGGACCAATGAGCAGTTCTTC
many,-,TRBV2,TRBJ2-7,14,CASRGLPPPYEQYF,TGTGCCAGCCGAGGACTACCGCCACCCTACGAGCAGTACTTC
-,TRBD1,TRBV7-9,TRBJ1-5,19,CASSPGQSVSEVVIQPQHF,TGTGCCAGCAGCCCGGGACAGTCGGTGTCCGAGGTCGTTATTCAGCCCCAGCATTTT
many,-,TRBV28,TRBJ2-1,14,CASSSPARYNEQFF,TGTGCCAGCAGTTCTCCGGCCCGCTACAATGAGCAGTTCTTC
-,TRBD1,TRBV27,TRBJ1-4,14,CASSIQGAREKLFF,TGTGCCAGCAGTATACAGGGGGCTCGGGAAAAACTGTTTTTT